This T cell receptor beta chain was retrieved from a study of T cell clusters in autoimmune cytopenias (dated by TCRdb to about 2019). In the study overall: TRB sequencing reached a median depth of 51,575 reads per sample and yielded a median of about 2,500 distinct TRB clonotypes per sample. Alongside healthy, CLL and autoimmune hepatitis controls, autoimmune cytopenia patients had their peripheral blood TRB and IGH repertoires sequenced at active disease and again during treatment follow-up. The goal of the study was to determine whether autoimmune cytopenia patients have a disease-specific immune repertoire signature that could serve as a blood-based biomarker. Overall results and qualifications from the work: In the comparison of secondary cytopenia with CLL, the cluster-lack signature was not observed, apparently because the dominant lymphoma-associated repertoire masked the signature. The T cell clusters were defined only in silico, and the functional role of the clusters was left to be validated experimentally. About 3.3-fold more exclusive TRB clusters were observed in healthy donors than in active autoimmune hepatitis patients, consistent with an autoimmunity-wide signature. The GLIPH analysis suggested a lack of physiological T cell clusters in primary autoimmune cytopenia patients, since roughly 49 clusters were exclusive to healthy donors whereas 17 were exclusive to patients. TRB repertoire shifts, with less even repertoires in secondary cytopenia and CLL, mostly reflected lymphoma bias rather than autoimmunity.

Its frequency places this clonotype as medium-sized (0.01 to 0.1%); no count is recorded. Its antigen is still unknown. Multiplex PCR with a touch-down protocol amplified TRB rearrangements, with the TRB-A and TRB-B primer pools combined in a single tube. Two consecutive PCR reactions with Phusion HS II polymerase added Illumina adapters and sample indices to the amplicons. The amplicons were purified from gel with the NucleoSpin Gel and PCR Clean-up kit, after which the amplicons were quantified by Qubit and checked for quality on an Agilent 2100 Bioanalyzer. Sequencing of the libraries was done on an Illumina MiSeq with 600-cycle, single-indexed, paired-end runs. Processing in the source paper ran as follows. TRB reads were aligned and assembled with MiXCR version 2.1.12 using the default MiXCR reference library. Each unique CDR3 nucleotide sequence defined a clone, and only productive sequences with at least two reads were analysed. To assess repertoire diversity, an R script computed alpha-parameterized diversity profiles (alpha 0 to 5), which included the Shannon (alpha 1) and Simpson (alpha 2) indices. Combinatorial TRB VJ usage was computed with the tcR package and compared between cohorts by principal component analysis with ade4. Using GLIPH, TCRbeta CDR3s were clustered on pairs of cohorts matched for age and read depth, and a Wilcoxon test was used to compare cluster frequencies. Each entry corresponds to one CDR3 protein sequence from reads that TCRdb reprocessed, and DNA is not given. Here the V and J calls rest on TCRdb's processing, not on the authors' analysis. The table held for this sample gives 2,700 or so distinct CDR3 sequences. The ten top clones hold roughly 37% of the sample.

For each sample, TRB amplification used about 250 ng of peripheral blood genomic DNA, equal to around 39,000 genome equivalents. For CDR1 and CDR2, the germline V gene (reference sequence) lists SEHNR and FQNEAQ. Its CDR3 holds 12 amino acids, cysteine through phenylalanine. No nucleotide data were recorded. The sequenced sample was peripheral blood. This TCR derives from a human donor with an autoimmune cytopenia, with autoimmune hepatitis or in good health (not recorded which). The V and J segments used are TRBV7-9 and TRBJ1-2. The CDR3 loop reads CASSLGEGGYTF.